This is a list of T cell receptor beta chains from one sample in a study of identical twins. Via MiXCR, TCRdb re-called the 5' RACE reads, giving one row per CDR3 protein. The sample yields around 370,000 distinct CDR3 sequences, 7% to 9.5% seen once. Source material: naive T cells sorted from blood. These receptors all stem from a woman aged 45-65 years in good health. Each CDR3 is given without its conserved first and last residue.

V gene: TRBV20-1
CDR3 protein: SALPRTAPNYGYT

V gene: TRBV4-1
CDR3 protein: ASSHDYNEQF

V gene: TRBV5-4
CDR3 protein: ASTPSSGMNTGELF

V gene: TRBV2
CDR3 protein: ASTLDGVYNEQF

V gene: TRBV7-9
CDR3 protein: ASSPGLTGTTDTQY

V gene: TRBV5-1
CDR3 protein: ASSLLGDLNTEAF

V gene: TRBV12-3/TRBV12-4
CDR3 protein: ASSSRPGQPQH

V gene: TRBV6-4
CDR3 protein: ASKRTGANDQPQH

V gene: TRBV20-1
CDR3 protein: SAPSGRFGGELF

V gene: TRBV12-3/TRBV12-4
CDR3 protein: ASSPGQGNSGANVLT

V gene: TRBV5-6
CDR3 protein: ASSFFQSTEAF

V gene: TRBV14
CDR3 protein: ASSPLGTANYGYT

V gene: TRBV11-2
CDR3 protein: ASSLKGLAFRDTQY

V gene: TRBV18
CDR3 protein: ASSPPNFPGPEAF

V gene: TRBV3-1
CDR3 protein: ASSQELIAGVGNEQF

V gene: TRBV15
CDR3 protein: ATSRDSGGRPNEKLF

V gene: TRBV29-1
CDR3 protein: SAVGDLAGETQY

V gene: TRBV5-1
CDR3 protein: ASLSPGSEAF

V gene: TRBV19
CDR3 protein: ASSRSTGTGFGRENQPQH

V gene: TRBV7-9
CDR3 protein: ASSLETGRNTGELF

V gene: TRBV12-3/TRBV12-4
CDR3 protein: ASLIGREQF

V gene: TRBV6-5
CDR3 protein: ASSYAPRGDNEQF

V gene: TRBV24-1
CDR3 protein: ATSDSSDVGEQY

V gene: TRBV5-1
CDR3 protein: ASRAGTPSYNEQF

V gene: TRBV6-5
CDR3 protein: ASSYSKPRFNYGYT

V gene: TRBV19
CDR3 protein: AREGDGSYNEQF

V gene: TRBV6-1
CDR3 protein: ASSYEGQTRSGANVLT

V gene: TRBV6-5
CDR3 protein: ASSYSPSGRANEQF

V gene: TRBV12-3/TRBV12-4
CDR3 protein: ASSSRTGRARGGELF

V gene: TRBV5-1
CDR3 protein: ASRSGTVNTEAF

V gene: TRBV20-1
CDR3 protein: SARVSGETEAF

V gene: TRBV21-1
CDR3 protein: ASAKGDRGRHEQY

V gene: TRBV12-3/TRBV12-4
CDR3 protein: ASSSGDRRASTDTQY

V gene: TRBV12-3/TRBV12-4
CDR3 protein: ASSLAGLEGETQY

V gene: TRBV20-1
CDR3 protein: SAFEIARADTQY

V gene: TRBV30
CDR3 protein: AWSVRDRGF

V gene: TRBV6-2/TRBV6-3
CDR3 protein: ASRPGLAGSFADEQF

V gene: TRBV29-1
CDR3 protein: SAEARTNTGELF

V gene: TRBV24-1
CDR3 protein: ATSDSRTETYEQY

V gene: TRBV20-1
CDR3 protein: SARDAASGFSYEQY

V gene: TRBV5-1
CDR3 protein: ASSPMDLLVGEQF

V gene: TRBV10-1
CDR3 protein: ASSESPGGSTDTQY

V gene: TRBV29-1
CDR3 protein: SAVLTGGNTEAF

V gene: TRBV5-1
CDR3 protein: ASSRGLAGLFEQF